The next 17 T cell receptor beta chains were all read from a single sample in a study of shared clonotypes between healthy human individuals (TCRdb year 2020). Library preparation was by the immunoSEQ multiplex PCR assay. What TCRdb holds here is the immuneACCESS table cut down to in-frame rearrangements. Part of the clones is not present; checked against another copy, under half of the missing clones reflect an unresolved V gene, and the others are unexplained. Across this sample there are about 1.1 million clones, with about 84% seen only once. The biggest ten clones account for 0.5% to 0.6% of the sample. Specimen: memory CD4+ T cells from PBMCs. The cell subset or site label, read with the paper, signifies: CD45RA-negative fraction. These receptors all come from a man younger than 35 in good health. Some clones in this sample may be carry-over from other donors' samples.

This chain joins TRBV28 and TRBJ2-7; a possible D gene is TRBD1 (5 bases). The CDR3 length is 14 residues. Trimming cost V 3 bases and J 0 bases, with 9 bases left between them. Germline V gene lookup returns CDR1 MDHEN and CDR2 SYDVKM. CDR3 protein: CASSFFRGSYEQYF. The CDR3 coding sequence is TGTGCCAGCAGTTTCTTTAGGGGCTCCTACGAGCAGTACTTC.

The gene calls are TRBV27 and TRBJ2-7; 7 bases are a match to TRBD2. Germline values: CDR1 MNHEY, CDR2 SMNVEV (reference sequence). CDR3 size: 15 residues. With 2 bases clipped from V and 7 bases from J, the junction kept 11 bases outside the gene matches. In DNA form, the CDR3 reads TGTGCCAGCAGTTTAATGGGGGAGGGCCGAAGGGAGCAGTACTTC. Amino acids: CASSLMGEGRREQYF.

The V call is TRBV11-2, the J call TRBJ2-7; D is unresolved. CDR1 and CDR2 (germline): SGHAT, FQNNGV. This CDR3 has 14 amino acids. The V end was cut by 3 bases, the J end by 2 bases, with 11 bases between. CDR3 protein: CASSFPRSPYEQYF. CDR3 sequence (DNA): TGTGCCAGCAGCTTTCCTCGATCCCCCTACGAGCAGTACTTC.

The chain links TRBV18 to TRBJ2-1, with a possible D match to TRBD2 (5 bases). CDR1 and CDR2 (germline): KGHSH, LQKENI. This CDR3 region has 15 residues. Trimming took off 4 bases at V and 5 bases at J, with 15 bases between the two ends. Written as DNA, the CDR3 is TGTGCCAGCTCACAGCGGTCAAGGGCCCACAATGAGCAGTTCTTC. Protein: CASSQRSRAHNEQFF.

The chain carries TRBV19 and TRBJ1-2; D is unresolved. The CDR3 extends over 12 amino acids. Looked up from germline, CDR1 is LNHDA and CDR2 is SQIVND (reference sequence). The V end lost 5 bases, the J end lost 8 bases, and 12 bases lay between the germline ends. CDR3: CASSDAPWGYTF. Written as DNA, the CDR3 is TGTGCCAGTAGTGACGCACCGTGGGGCTACACCTTC.

J is TRBJ2-2 and V is TRBV18; D may be TRBD2 (6 bases). This CDR3 region has 17 residues. Per germline, CDR1 KGHSH and CDR2 LQKENI. V lost 3 bases and J lost 3, with 17 bases in between. CDR3 sequence: CASSPAGQPRDTGELFF. The DNA for the CDR3 is TGTGCCAGCTCACCGGCGGGGCAGCCCCGAGACACCGGGGAGCTGTTTTTT.

The chain combines TRBV2 with TRBJ1-1; TRBD1 matches at 8 bases. The CDR3 loop spans 15 amino acids. The germline CDR1 and CDR2 sequences are SNHLY and FYNNEI. V lost 5 bases and J lost 3; bases outside the gene matches: 8. The CDR3 loop reads CASSNQGAGDTEAFF. CDR3 sequence (DNA): TGTGCCAGCAGTAACCAGGGGGCTGGGGACACTGAAGCTTTCTTT.

For the CDR3, the DNA is TGTGCCAGCAGCCGCGTTATCACAGCGGGAGGAAACAATGAGCAGTTCTTC. Translated: CASSRVITAGGNNEQFF. The V and J genes are TRBV5-4 and TRBJ2-1; 9 nucleotides match TRBD2. Per germline, CDR1 SGHNT and CDR2 YYREEE (reference sequence). The CDR3 covers 17 residues. The trim removed 4 bases at V and 5 bases at J, leaving 13 bases unmatched.

Comments on this clone: This sample includes further DNA sequences coding for the same CDR3. The chain employs TRBV28 and TRBJ1-5, with D possibly matching TRBD1 (6 bases). CDR3 length: 14 amino acids. Germline V lookup: CDR1 MDHEN, CDR2 SYDVKM. V lost 5 bases, J lost 2 bases, and 10 bases lay in between. The CDR3 spells CASSRGGGNQPQHF. The CDR3 DNA reads TGTGCCAGCAGTAGAGGGGGAGGCAATCAGCCCCAGCATTTT.

The sample holds a few counts of this clone. The chain links TRBV10-3 to TRBJ1-5; possible D gene TRBD1, 6 bases. CDR1 is ENHRY, CDR2 SYGVKD, per germline. The CDR3 length is 14 residues. V lost 4 bases and J lost 5, with 12 bases in between. For the CDR3, the DNA is TGTGCCATCAGTGTACAGGGCACCGATCAGCCCCAGCATTTT. This translates into CAISVQGTDQPQHF.

V and J are TRBV7-3 and TRBJ2-1; D tentatively fits TRBD1 or TRBD2 (5 bases each). Germline CDR1 is SGHTA and CDR2 is FQGTGA. Between the trimmed V and J ends, which lost 1 base and 1 base, there was a span of 14 bases. There are 17 residues in the CDR3. The CDR3: CASSLIWVGASYNEQFF. CDR3 DNA sequence: TGTGCCAGCAGCTTAATATGGGTCGGGGCGTCCTACAATGAGCAGTTCTTC.

This clone showed up just once. The chain recombines TRBV27 with TRBJ2-2; 9 nucleotides agree with TRBD1. The J segment lost 3 bases and the V segment lost 6 bases, leaving 2 bases of the junction unmatched. The CDR3 is 14 residues long. The germline CDR1 and CDR2 sequences are MNHEY and SMNVEV (reference sequence). CDR3 amino acids: CASRRDRDTGELFF. In DNA, the CDR3 is TGTGCCAGCAGGAGGGACAGGGACACCGGGGAGCTGTTTTTT.

J is TRBJ2-7 and V is TRBV5-5, with TRBD1 as a possible D gene (5 bases). With 4 bases removed from V and 6 bases from J, the gap between germline ends came to 14 bases. Germline values: CDR1 SGHKS, CDR2 YYEKEE (reference sequence). There are 13 residues in the CDR3. CDR3 in amino acids: CASSLDPGSEQYF. CDR3 bases: TGTGCCAGCAGCCTAGATCCAGGGTCCGAGCAGTACTTC.

The chain carries TRBV4-3 and TRBJ1-2; TRBD1 matches at 9 bases. Germline loops: CDR1 LGHNA, CDR2 YSLEER. CDR3 size: 16 residues. V lost 3 bases to trimming and J lost 3 bases; unmatched junction nucleotides: 8. The CDR3 region is CASSQANRGLYYGYTF. In DNA, the CDR3 is TGCGCCAGCAGCCAGGCCAACAGGGGGCTCTACTATGGCTACACCTTC.

On this clone: This likely comes from a read error, as the CDR3 has no conserved phenylalanine or tryptophan at its end. The sample contains more than one DNA sequence encoding this CDR3. The chain joins TRBV5-4 to TRBJ1-1; 9 bases match TRBD1. CDR1 and CDR2 from the germline V gene are SGHNT and YYREEE (reference sequence). This CDR3 has 16 residues. After removal of 0 bases from V and 5 bases from J, the junction contained 8 bases not matched to a gene. The CDR3, as DNA: TGTGCCAGCAGCTTGGGGACAGGGGTTGAGGATACTGAAGCTTTCTCT. It is translated as CASSLGTGVEDTEAFS.

The chain employs TRBV5-5 and TRBJ2-3, with D uncertain. Germline values: CDR1 SGHKS, CDR2 YYEKEE (reference sequence). The CDR3 is 13 amino acids. V lost 6 bases, J lost 2 bases, and 10 bases lay in between. The CDR3 spells CASNPTPTDTQYF. The CDR3 nucleotides read TGTGCCAGCAACCCCACCCCCACAGATACGCAGTATTTT.

The J gene is TRBJ1-2, the V gene TRBV5-1, with a weak D call TRBD1 (6 bases). There are 16 residues in the CDR3. Deletions cut 0 bases from V and 0 bases from J, with 12 bases between. Germline V CDR1 and CDR2: SGHRS, YFSETQ. The CDR3 here is CASSLGGYRANYGYTF. The CDR3 bases are TGCGCCAGCAGCTTGGGGGGCTACAGGGCTAACTATGGCTACACCTTC.